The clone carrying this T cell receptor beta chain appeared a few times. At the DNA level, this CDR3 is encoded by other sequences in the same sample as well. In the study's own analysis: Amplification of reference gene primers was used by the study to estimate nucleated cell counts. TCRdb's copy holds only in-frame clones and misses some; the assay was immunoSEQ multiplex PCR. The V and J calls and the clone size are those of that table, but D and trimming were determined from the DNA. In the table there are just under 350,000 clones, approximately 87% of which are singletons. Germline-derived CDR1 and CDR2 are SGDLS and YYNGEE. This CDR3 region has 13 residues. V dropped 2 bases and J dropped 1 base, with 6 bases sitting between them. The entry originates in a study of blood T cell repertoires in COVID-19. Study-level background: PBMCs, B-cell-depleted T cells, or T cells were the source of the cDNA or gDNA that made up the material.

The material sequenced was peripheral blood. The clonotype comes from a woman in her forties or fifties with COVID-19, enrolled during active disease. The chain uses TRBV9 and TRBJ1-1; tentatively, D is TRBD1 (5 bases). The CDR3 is CASSVTGNTEAFF. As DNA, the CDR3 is TGTGCCAGCAGCGTTACAGGGAACACTGAAGCTTTCTTT. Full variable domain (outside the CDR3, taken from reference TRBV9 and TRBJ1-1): DSGVTQTPKHLITATGQRVTLRCSPRSGDLSVYWYQQSLDQGLQFLIQYYNGEERAKGNILERFSAQQFPDLHSELNLSSLELGDSALYFCASSVTGNTEAFFGQGTRLTVV.